Described below is a single TCR beta chain sequence and its context. The data originate from a study of T cell changes during pregnancy in multiple sclerosis. Profiled with immunoSEQ multiplex PCR; TCRdb holds only in-frame clones, not every one. The table has some 30,000 clones, 89% seen once; the top ten hold about 6.3%. The CDR3 extends over 17 amino acids. With 5 bases clipped from V and 4 bases from J, the junction kept 15 bases outside the gene matches. Germline lookup yields CDR1 MNHEY and CDR2 SMNVEV (reference sequence). Here the sequenced sample was CD8+ T cells from peripheral blood mononuclear cells, taken after pregnancy. The source is a female donor with multiple sclerosis, enrolled in a pregnancy study. The chain uses TRBV27 and TRBJ1-2; TRBD1 agrees at 8 bases. The CDR3, as DNA: TGTGCCAGCAGTCCATTTCCCCCAGGGGGCGCGGGCTATGGCTACACCTTC. Protein product: CASSPFPPGGAGYGYTF.